The present T cell receptor beta chain was sequenced within a study of blood T cell repertoires in COVID-19. At the level of the study: Acute and convalescent COVID-19 samples came from the United States, Italy and Spain.

This study enrolled people aged about 18 to 90 from around 26 US geographic areas. Participants reported their clinical history, and cohort assignment relied on those reports. The data were produced by immunoSEQ multiplex PCR, yet TCRdb's version contains in-frame clones alone and is incomplete. The sample lists about 340,000 clones; approximately 83% were seen once. The CDR3 is made up of 15 amino acids. Germline CDR1 and CDR2: SGHRS and YFSETQ. V trimming: 4 bases; J trimming: 3 bases; junction bases outside the gene matches: 7. The chain carries TRBV5-1 and TRBJ1-1, with 9 bases fitting TRBD1. The sequenced material came from PBMCs or T cells enriched from blood (not recorded which). This TCR was sampled from a middle-aged woman with acute COVID-19. The CDR3 nucleotides read TGCGCCAGCAGCAAAGGACAGGGGAAGTACACTGAAGCTTTCTTT. It encodes CASSKGQGKYTEAFF.